This TCR beta chain came from a study of shared clonotypes between healthy human individuals. Turning to the study itself: A few men and a couple of women, aged 18 to 49, were donors. A donor's plate count was three for CD4 naive and three for CD4 memory; CD8 naive had two and CD8 memory one.

Concerning this clone itself: No antigen is known for it.

V gave up 1 base and J gave up 0 bases, with 7 bases separating them. The CDR3 runs to 14 residues. Germline V gene data show CDR1 as SGDLS and CDR2 as YYNGEE. Sequencing was performed with immunoSEQ multiplex PCR; in TCRdb, only in-frame clones are kept and a portion is missing. The data show more than 1,200,000 clones, around 98.5% seen once. Healthy and HIV-negative, the adult donors had no recent acute infections or vaccinations. Overall study results and limits: Owing to a small donor count, the genetic and exposure-history diversity represented was limited.

The sample was naive CD4+ T cells sorted from blood. Subset specified: CD45RA+ positively selected. The TCR was taken from a man younger than 40 in good health. The chain employs TRBV9 and TRBJ2-5, with TRBD2 as a possible D gene (5 bases). The CDR3 loop reads CASSVREYQETQYF. The DNA of the CDR3 is TGTGCCAGCAGCGTAAGGGAGTACCAAGAGACCCAGTACTTC.